What follows describes a single T cell receptor (beta chain). The antigen is undetermined. TCRdb's table, derived via immunoSEQ multiplex PCR, lists solely in-frame clones and lacks some. Of around 97,000 clones listed, over 80% were seen once; the top ten hold 20% to 25%. This sample stems from a study of T cell responses to AZD1222 COVID-19 vaccine. Study information: Second doses that came at about 4 or about 12 weeks were put together. Study-wide findings and caveats: Researchers took repertoire samples only after the peak T cell response had come.

The germline CDR1 and CDR2 sequences are SGHAT and FQNNGV. V trimming: 3 bases; J trimming: 2 bases; junction bases outside the gene matches: 0. The CDR3 covers 15 residues. Source: peripheral blood, taken on day 0 of AZD1222 vaccination. This chain connects TRBV11-2 to TRBJ2-1; TRBD2 matches 11 bases. The sequence derives from an adult in good health. CDR3 amino acids: CASSFSGGAYNEQFF. In DNA, the CDR3 is TGTGCCAGCAGCTTTAGCGGGGGGGCCTACAATGAGCAGTTCTTC.